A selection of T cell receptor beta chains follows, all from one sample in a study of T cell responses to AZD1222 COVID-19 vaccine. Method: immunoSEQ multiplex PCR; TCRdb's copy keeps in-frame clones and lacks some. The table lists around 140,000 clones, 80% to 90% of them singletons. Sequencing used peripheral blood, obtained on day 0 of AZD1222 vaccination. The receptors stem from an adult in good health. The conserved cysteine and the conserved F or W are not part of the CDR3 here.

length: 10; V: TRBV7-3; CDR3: ASSFPGETQY
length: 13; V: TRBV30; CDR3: AWTIGGTGVSPLH
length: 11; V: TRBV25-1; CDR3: ASINSGGETQY
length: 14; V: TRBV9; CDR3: ASSVSGAPESQPQH
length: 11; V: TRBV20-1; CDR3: SASEGEHYGYT
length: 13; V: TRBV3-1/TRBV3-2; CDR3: ASSQGVLGNEKLF
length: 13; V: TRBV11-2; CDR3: ASSLAGGLTGELF
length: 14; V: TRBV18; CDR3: ASSPVPGAVDTEAF
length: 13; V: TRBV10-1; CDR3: ASRTGQESSYEQY
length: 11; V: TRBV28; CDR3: ATLRGRNTEAF
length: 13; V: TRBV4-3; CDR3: ASSQDRGSNQPQH
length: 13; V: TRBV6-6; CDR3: ASADRRITYNEQF
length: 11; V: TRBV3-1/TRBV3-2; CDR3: ASSQRGYTEAF
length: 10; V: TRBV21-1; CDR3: ASSPDNSPLH
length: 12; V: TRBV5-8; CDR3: ASTNGRANTEAF
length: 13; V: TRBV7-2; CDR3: ASSLGQGVNQPQH
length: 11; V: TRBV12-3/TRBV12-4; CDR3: ASSDRLGTEAF
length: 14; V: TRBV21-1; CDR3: ASSPKEKANTDTQY
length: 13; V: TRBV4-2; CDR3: ASSREADPGAEQY
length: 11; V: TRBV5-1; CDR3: AGSRGPGNEQF
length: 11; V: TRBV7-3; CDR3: ASSIMKGDTQY
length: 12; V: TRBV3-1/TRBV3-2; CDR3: ASRGIGGDYEQY
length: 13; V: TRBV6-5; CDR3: ASRSERTRLVEQF
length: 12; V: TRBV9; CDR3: ASSVGAGLNEQF
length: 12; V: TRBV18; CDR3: ASSPGLQNTEAF
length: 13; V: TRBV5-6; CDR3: ASSLVGSSGNTIY
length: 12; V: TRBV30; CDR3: AIEADYSGNTIY
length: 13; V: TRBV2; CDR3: ASSVAGPAYNEQF
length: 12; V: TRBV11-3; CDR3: ASSSSGLAGKQY
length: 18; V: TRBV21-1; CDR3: ASSKGGQGRPVVLSYEQY
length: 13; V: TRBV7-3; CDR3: ASSIDYRTYNEQF
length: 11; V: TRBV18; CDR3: ASSATGETEAF
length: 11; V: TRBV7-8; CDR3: ASSLVSNYGYT
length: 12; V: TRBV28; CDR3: ASRTGTGIEPQH
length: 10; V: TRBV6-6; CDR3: ASTKENQPQH
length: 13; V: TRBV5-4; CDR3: ASSQGEGGSYEQY
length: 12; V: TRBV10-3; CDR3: AISGDRDNSPLH
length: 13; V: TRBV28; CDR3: ASSALGAGANVLT
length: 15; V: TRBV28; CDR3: ASSTLTGGVSNQPQH
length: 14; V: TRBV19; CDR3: ATNWAGGGSYNEQF
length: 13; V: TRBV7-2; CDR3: ASSLVVRVNTEAF
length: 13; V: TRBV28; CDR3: ASSESGTVSYEQY
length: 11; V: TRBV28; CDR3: ASLLAGNYEQY
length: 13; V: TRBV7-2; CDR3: ASSVTSGMLSEQY
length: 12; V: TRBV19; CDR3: ASSFWTGPGGYT
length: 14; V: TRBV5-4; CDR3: ASSLEWDSSYNEQF
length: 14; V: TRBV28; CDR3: ATRQGGTVSGNTIY
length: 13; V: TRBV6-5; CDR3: ASSYTGDGGQPQH
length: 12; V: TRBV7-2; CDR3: ASSTTSGSYEQY
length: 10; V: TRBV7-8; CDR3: ASRRDGQPQH
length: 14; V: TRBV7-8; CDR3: ASSHNSGRGLETQY